This TCR beta chain stems from a study of sequential checkpoint blockade in melanoma. Study context: After nivolumab or ipilimumab alone, around 20 patients had week-13 rebiopsies. General observations from the study: Patients with week-13 increases in T-cell fraction and clonality benefited about 30 times more often.

As to this clone: As yet, its antigen is unknown.

Treatment denoted: randomized to nivolumab then ipilimumab (arm A) or the reverse (arm B). Measured with immunoSEQ multiplex PCR; TCRdb has only the in-frame clones, and not every one. The sample lists under 7,500 clones, roughly 21% seen once, with about 10% in the top ten. Sequenced material: tumor tissue (inferred from file names), taken from a patient given nivolumab and ipilimumab in sequence. The sequence derives from a human donor with melanoma.

DNA for the CDR3: TGTGCCAGCAGAATTGAACAGGGGGCCGGGACTGAAGCTTTCTTT. It encodes CASRIEQGAGTEAFF. The V and J genes are TRBV6-8 and TRBJ1-1, with 9 bases lining up with TRBD1. In germline, CDR1 is MNHGY, CDR2 SAAAGT. CDR3 length equals 15 residues. The V and J ends lost 6 bases and 5 bases, in that order; junction bases with no gene match: 10.